This section outlines one T cell receptor (beta chain) sequence together with its context. Its antigen is unidentified. The V gene end was trimmed by 5 bases and the J gene end by 7 bases; junction bases not matched to a gene: 6. Germline CDR1 is SEHNR and CDR2 is FQNEAQ (reference sequence). The CDR3 is 14 residues long. Primers included in the PCR were 60 Vbeta and 13 Jbeta primers. Data came from immunoSEQ multiplex PCR; TCRdb stores just in-frame clones and leaves some out. Of approximately 150,000 clones listed, over 80% were seen once; the top ten hold about 4%. This record comes from a study of cytomegalovirus exposure and HLA in healthy donors. Study conclusions and caveats: TCR beta sequences reportedly predicted the HLA-A and HLA-B alleles of most subjects accurately. CMV serostatus was the sole immune exposure data available.

The specimen was PBMCs. The chain uses TRBV7-9 and TRBJ1-2; TRBD1 matches at 11 bases. This clonotype originated in a man aged 45-65 years in good health and CMV-seropositive. DNA for the CDR3: TGTGCCAGCAGCGCTGGACAGGGGGCGGGTGGCTACACCTTC. This translates into CASSAGQGAGGYTF.